In this sample, the clone carrying this TCR beta chain turned up many times. The entry originates in a study of T-cell reconstitution after alpha-beta-depleted transplantation in children. The germline gives CDR1 SGHDT, CDR2 YYEEEE. V lost 4 bases and J 4 bases, leaving 14 bases between the germline ends. This CDR3 contains 14 residues. Construction of the TCRbeta library involved unique molecular identifiers. MiXCR, applied by TCRdb to the PCR reads, yields one record per CDR3 protein. The sample records about 200,000 distinct CDR3 sequences, about 14% being singletons. The specimen comprised PBMCs from the stem cell graft donor, sampled from the stem cell graft. This chain links TRBV5-6 with TRBJ2-5; D call uncertain. The sequence came from a human donor who donated a stem cell graft to a child with acute lymphoblastic leukemia. Here the CDR3 DNA reads TGTGCCAGCAGCGCCGGGTGGATGGGAGAGACCCAGTACTTC. Its protein is CASSAGWMGETQYF.